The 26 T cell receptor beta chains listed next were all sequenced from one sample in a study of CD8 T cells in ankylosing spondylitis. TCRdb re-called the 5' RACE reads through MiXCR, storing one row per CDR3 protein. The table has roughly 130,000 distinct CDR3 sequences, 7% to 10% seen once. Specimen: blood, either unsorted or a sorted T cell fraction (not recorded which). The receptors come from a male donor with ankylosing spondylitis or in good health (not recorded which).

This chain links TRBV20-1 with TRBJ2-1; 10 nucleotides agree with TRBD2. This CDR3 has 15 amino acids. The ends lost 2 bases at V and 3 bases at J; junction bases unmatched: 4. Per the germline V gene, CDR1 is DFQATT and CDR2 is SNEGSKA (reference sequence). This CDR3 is CSARLAGVNYNEQFF. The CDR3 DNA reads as TGCAGTGCTAGACTAGCGGGAGTAAACTACAATGAGCAGTTCTTC.

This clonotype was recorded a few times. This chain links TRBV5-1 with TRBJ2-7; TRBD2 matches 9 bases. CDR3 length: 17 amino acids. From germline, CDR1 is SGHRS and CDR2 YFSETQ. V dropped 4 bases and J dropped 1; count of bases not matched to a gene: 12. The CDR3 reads CASSLRGFSGRSYEQYF. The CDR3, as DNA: TGCGCCAGCAGCCTTAGGGGATTTAGCGGGAGATCCTACGAGCAGTACTTC.

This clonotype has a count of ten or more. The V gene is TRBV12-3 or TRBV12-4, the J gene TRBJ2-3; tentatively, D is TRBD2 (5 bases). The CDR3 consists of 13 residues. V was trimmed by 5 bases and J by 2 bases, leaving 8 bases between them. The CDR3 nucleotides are TGTGCCAGCAGTCGGGGAGCCACAGATACGCAGTATTTT. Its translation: CASSRGATDTQYF.

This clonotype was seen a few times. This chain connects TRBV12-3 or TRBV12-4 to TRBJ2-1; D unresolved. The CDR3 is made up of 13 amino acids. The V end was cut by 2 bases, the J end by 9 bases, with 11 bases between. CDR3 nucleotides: TGTGCCAGCAGTTTAATCTGGGCGCGTGAGCAGTTCTTC. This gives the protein CASSLIWAREQFF.

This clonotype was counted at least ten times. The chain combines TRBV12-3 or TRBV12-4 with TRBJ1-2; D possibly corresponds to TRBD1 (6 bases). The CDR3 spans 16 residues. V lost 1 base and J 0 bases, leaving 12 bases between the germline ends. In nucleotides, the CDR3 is TGTGCCAGCAGTTTAGAATGGGGGCGCTCTAACTATGGCTACACCTTC. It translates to CASSLEWGRSNYGYTF.

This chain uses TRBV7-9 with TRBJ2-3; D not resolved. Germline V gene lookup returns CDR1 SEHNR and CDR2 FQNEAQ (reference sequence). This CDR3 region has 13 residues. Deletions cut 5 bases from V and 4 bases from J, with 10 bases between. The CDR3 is CASSTFLADTQYF. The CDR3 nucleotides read TGTGCCAGCAGCACGTTCCTCGCAGATACGCAGTATTTT.

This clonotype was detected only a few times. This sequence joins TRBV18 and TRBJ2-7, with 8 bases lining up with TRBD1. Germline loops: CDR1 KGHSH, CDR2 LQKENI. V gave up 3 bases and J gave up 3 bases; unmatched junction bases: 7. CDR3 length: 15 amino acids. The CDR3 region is CASSPDRGLYYEQYF. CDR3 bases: TGTGCCAGCTCACCTGACAGGGGTTTGTACTACGAGCAGTACTTC.

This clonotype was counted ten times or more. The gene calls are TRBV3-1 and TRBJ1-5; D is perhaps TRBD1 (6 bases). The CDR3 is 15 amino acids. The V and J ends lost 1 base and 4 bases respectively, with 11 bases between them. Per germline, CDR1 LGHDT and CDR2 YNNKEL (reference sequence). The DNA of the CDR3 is TGTGCCAGCAGCCAAGGTCGCACAGGGAATCAGCCCCAGCATTTT. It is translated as CASSQGRTGNQPQHF.

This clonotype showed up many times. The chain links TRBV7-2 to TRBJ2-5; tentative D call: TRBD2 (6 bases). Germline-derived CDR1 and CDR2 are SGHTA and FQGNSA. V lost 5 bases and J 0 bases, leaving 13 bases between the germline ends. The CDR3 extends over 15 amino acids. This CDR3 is CASSRSGTYQETQYF. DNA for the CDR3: TGTGCCAGCAGCCGTAGCGGCACCTACCAAGAGACCCAGTACTTC.

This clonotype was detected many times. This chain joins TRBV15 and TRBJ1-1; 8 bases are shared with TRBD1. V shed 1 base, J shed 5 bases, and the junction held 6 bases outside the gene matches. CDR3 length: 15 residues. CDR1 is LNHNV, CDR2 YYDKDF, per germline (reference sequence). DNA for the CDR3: TGTGCCACCAGCAGAGGTTCAGGGGGCTTAACTGAAGCTTTCTTT. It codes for CATSRGSGGLTEAFF.

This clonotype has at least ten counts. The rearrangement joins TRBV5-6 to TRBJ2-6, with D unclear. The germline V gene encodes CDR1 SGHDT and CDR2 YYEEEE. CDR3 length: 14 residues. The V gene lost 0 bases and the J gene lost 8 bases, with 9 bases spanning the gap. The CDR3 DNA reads TGTGCCAGCAGCTTGGCCCGAAGTCCCAACGTCCTGACTTTC. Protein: CASSLARSPNVLTF.

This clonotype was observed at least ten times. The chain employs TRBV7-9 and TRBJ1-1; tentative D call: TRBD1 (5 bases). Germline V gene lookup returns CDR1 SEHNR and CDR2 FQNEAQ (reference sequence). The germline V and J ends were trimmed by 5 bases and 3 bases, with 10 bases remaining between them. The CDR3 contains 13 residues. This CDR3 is CASSRDPYTEAFF. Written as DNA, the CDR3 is TGTGCCAGCAGCCGGGACCCATACACTGAAGCTTTCTTT. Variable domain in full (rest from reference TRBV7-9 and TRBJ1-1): DTGVSQNPRHKITKRGQNVTFRCDPISEHNRLYWYRQTLGQGPEFLTYFQNEAQLEKSRLLSDRFSAERPKGSFSTLEIQRTEQGDSAMYLCASSRDPYTEAFFGQGTRLTVV.

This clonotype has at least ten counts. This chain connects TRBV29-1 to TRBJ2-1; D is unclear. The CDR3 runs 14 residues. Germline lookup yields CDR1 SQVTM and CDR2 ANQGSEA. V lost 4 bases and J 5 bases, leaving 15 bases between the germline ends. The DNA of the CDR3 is TGCAGCGTTGCGAGGCAGGTCAAAAACAATGAGCAGTTCTTC. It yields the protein CSVARQVKNNEQFF.

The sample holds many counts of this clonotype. The CDR3 is CSVEDLEGATANVLTF. The CDR3 nucleotides read TGCAGCGTTGAAGATCTAGAGGGTGCAACGGCCAACGTCCTGACTTTC. The chain links TRBV29-1 to TRBJ2-6, with D maybe TRBD2 (5 bases). There are 16 residues in the CDR3. V gave up 0 bases and J gave up 6 bases, with 15 bases separating them. Germline V CDR1 and CDR2: SQVTM, ANQGSEA.

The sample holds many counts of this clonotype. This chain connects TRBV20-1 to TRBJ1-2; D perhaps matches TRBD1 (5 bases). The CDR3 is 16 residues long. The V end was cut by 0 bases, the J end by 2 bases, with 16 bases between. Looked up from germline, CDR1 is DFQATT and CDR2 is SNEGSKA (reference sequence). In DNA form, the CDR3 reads TGCAGTGCTAGAGATCCGCTGGGGGTAACCAACTATGGCTACACCTTC. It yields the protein CSARDPLGVTNYGYTF.

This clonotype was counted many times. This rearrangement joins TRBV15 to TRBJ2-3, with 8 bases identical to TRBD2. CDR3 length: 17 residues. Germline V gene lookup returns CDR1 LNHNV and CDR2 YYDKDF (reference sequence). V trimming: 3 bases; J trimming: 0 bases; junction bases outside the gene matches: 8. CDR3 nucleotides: TGTGCCACCAGCAGTGGAGCGGGAGATATCAGCACAGATACGCAGTATTTT. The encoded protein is CATSSGAGDISTDTQYF. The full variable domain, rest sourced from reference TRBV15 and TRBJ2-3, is DAMVIQNPRYQVTQFGKPVTLSCSQTLNHNVMYWYQQKSSQAPKLLFHYYDKDFNNEADTPDNFQSRRPNTSFCFLDIRSPGLGDTAMYLCATSSGAGDISTDTQYFGPGTRLTVL.

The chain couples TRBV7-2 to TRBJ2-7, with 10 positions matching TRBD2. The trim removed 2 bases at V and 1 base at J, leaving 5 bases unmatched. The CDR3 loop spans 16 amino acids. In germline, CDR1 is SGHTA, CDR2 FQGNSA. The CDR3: CASSLTWTSGSYEQYF. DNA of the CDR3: TGTGCCAGCAGCTTAACGTGGACTAGCGGTTCCTACGAGCAGTACTTC.

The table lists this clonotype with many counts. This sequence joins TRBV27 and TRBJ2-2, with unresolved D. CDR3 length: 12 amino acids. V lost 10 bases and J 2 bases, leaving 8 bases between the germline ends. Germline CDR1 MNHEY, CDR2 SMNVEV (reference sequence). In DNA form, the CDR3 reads TGTGCCATCCACACAAACACCGGGGAGCTGTTTTTT. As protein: CAIHTNTGELFF.

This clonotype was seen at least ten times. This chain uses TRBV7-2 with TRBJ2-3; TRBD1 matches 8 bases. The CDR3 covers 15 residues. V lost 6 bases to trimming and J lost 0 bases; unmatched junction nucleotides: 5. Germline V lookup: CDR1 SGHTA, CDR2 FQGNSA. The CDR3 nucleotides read TGTGCCAGCAGAAATCGGACAGGGAGCACAGATACGCAGTATTTT. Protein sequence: CASRNRTGSTDTQYF.

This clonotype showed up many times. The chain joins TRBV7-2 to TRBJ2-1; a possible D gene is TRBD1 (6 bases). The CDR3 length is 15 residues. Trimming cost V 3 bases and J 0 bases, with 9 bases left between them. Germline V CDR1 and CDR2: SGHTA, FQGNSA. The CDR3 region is CASSFDRSSYNEQFF. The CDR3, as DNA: TGTGCCAGCAGCTTCGACAGGAGCTCCTACAATGAGCAGTTCTTC. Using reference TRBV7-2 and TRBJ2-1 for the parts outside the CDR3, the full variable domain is GAGVSQSPSNKVTEKGKDVELRCDPISGHTALYWYRQSLGQGLEFLIYFQGNSAPDKSGLPSDRFSAERTGGSVSTLTIQRTQQEDSAVYLCASSFDRSSYNEQFFGPGTRLTVL.

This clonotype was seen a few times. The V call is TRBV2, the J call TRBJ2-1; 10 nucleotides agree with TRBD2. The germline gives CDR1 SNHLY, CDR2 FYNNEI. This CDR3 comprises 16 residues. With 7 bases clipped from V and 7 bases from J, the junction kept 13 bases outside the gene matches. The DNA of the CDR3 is TGTGCCAGCACTACGACCCTAGCGGGAGTTCCTAATGAGCAGTTCTTC. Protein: CASTTTLAGVPNEQFF.

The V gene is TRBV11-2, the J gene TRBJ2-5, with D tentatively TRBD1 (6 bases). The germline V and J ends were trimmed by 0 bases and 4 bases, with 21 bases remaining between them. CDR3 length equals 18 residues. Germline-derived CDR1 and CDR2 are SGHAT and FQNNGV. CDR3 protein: CASSLDFLDRIGLETQYF. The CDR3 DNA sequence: TGTGCCAGCAGCTTAGATTTCCTCGACAGGATAGGGTTAGAGACCCAGTACTTC.

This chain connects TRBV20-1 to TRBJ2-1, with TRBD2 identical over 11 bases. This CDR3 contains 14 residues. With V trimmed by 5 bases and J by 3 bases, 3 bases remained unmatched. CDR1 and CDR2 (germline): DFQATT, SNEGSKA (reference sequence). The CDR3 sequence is CSAHGTSGYNEQFF. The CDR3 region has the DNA TGCAGTGCTCACGGGACTAGCGGCTACAATGAGCAGTTCTTC.

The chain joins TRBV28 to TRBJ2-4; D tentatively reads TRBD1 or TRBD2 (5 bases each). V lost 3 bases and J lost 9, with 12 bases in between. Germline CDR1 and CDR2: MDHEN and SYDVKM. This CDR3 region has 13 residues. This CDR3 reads CASSLGLRGIQYF. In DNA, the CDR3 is TGTGCCAGCAGTTTGGGCTTGAGGGGCATTCAGTACTTC.

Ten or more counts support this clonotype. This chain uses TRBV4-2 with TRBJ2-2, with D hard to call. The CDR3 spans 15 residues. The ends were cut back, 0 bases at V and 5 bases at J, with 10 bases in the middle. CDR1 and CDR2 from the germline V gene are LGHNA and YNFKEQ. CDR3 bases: TGTGCCAGCAGCCAAGAGGGTAGACGGACCGGGGAGCTGTTTTTT. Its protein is CASSQEGRRTGELFF.

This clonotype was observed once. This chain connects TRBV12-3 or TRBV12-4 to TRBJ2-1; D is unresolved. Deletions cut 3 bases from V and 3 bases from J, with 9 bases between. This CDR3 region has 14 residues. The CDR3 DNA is TGTGCCAGCAGTTTTGGTGGGGACTACAATGAGCAGTTCTTC. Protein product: CASSFGGDYNEQFF.